The 17 T cell receptor beta chains listed next were all sequenced from one sample in a study of blood T cell repertoires in COVID-19 (dated by TCRdb to about 2020). The library was produced with the immunoSEQ multiplex PCR assay. TCRdb mirrors the immuneACCESS table, restricted to in-frame sequences. Some clones are absent from its copies; in checked studies, under half trace to an unresolved V gene, and the reason for the others is unknown. The sample table holds about 55,000 clones, of which 73% were seen once. Over 11% of the sample is held by the ten biggest clonotypes. Sample: peripheral blood. The receptors derive from a woman between 65 and 79 years old with acute or convalescent COVID-19.

This chain joins TRBV3-1 (or the pseudogene TRBV3-2) and TRBJ1-6, with no clear D. This CDR3 has 12 amino acids. Per germline, CDR1 LGHDT and CDR2 YNNKEL (reference sequence). Trimming removed 3 bases from V and 11 bases from J, with 8 bases in between. The CDR3 region is CASSQGQTPLHF. DNA for the CDR3: TGTGCCAGCAGCCAGGGCCAGACACCCCTCCACTTT.

By share, this clone ranks as medium-sized (0.01 to 0.1%). The rearrangement uses TRBV7-9 and TRBJ1-2; possibly TRBD1 for D (6 bases). The V gene's germline CDR1 is SEHNR and CDR2 FQNEAQ (reference sequence). Trimming cost V 5 bases and J 7 bases, with 11 bases left between them. This CDR3 is built from 12 residues. The CDR3 spells CASSNREPGYTF. CDR3 in DNA: TGTGCCAGCAGCAACAGGGAACCTGGCTACACCTTC.

V is TRBV9 and J is TRBJ2-5, with TRBD2 matching 11 bases. The CDR3 length is 16 residues. Losses at the gene ends were 0 bases for V and 1 base for J; bases not matched to a gene: 2. Germline loops: CDR1 SGDLS, CDR2 YYNGEE. CDR3 in DNA: TGTGCCAGCAGCGTAGACCTAGCGGGGGGCCAAGAGACCCAGTACTTC. Protein product: CASSVDLAGGQETQYF. Full variable domain (rest looked up from reference TRBV9 and TRBJ2-5): DSGVTQTPKHLITATGQRVTLRCSPRSGDLSVYWYQQSLDQGLQFLIQYYNGEERAKGNILERFSAQQFPDLHSELNLSSLELGDSALYFCASSVDLAGGQETQYFGPGTRLLVL.

The rearrangement links TRBV5-1 to TRBJ2-7; D may be TRBD1 (5 bases). This CDR3 has 12 amino acids. Germline lookup yields CDR1 SGHRS and CDR2 YFSETQ. The V end lost 3 bases, the J end lost 3 bases, and 7 bases lay between the germline ends. Written as DNA, the CDR3 is TGCGCCAGCAGCTCAGGGCTCTACGAGCAGTACTTC. Protein: CASSSGLYEQYF. The complete variable domain, with remaining parts taken from reference TRBV5-1 and TRBJ2-7, reads KAGVTQTPRYLIKTRGQQVTLSCSPISGHRSVSWYQQTPGQGLQFLFEYFSETQRNKGNFPGRFSGRQFSNSRSEMNVSTLELGDSALYLCASSSGLYEQYFGPGTRLTVT.

This chain uses TRBV27 with TRBJ1-5, with TRBD1 matching 7 bases. This CDR3 has 15 residues. After removal of 2 bases from V and 7 bases from J, the junction contained 8 bases not matched to a gene. Germline V gives CDR1 MNHEY, CDR2 SMNVEV (reference sequence). CDR3 coding DNA: TGTGCCAGCAGTTTAGGGGACAGACCGGGCCAGCCCCAGCATTTT. This translates into CASSLGDRPGQPQHF.

Only a few counts were recorded for this clone. The V call is TRBV7-9, the J call TRBJ2-3; D is uncertain. The CDR3 length is 14 residues. Trimming took 1 base from V and 4 from J, leaving 9 bases between them. Germline V lookup: CDR1 SEHNR, CDR2 FQNEAQ (reference sequence). This CDR3 reads CASSLVARADTQYF. For the CDR3, the DNA is TGTGCCAGCAGCTTAGTGGCTCGGGCAGATACGCAGTATTTT.

The chain employs TRBV6-5 and TRBJ2-3; TRBD1 might be the D (6 bases). With 0 bases removed from V and 2 bases from J, the gap between germline ends came to 12 bases. Germline V gives CDR1 MNHEY, CDR2 SVGAGI. This CDR3 spans 16 amino acids. The CDR3 DNA follows: TGTGCCAGCAGTTACTCGGGACAAGCGATCACAGATACGCAGTATTTT. Protein sequence: CASSYSGQAITDTQYF.

This clone was observed a handful of times. This chain links TRBV7-2 with TRBJ2-7, with unresolved D. V shed 4 bases and J shed 0 bases, with 13 bases lying between them. In germline, CDR1 is SGHTA, CDR2 FQGNSA. The CDR3 sequence is 15 residues long. The CDR3 DNA is TGTGCCAGCAGCTCGAATCCGTTTAGCTCCTACGAGCAGTACTTC. Amino acid sequence: CASSSNPFSSYEQYF. Supplemented by reference TRBV7-2 and TRBJ2-7, the full variable domain reads GAGVSQSPSNKVTEKGKDVELRCDPISGHTALYWYRQSLGQGLEFLIYFQGNSAPDKSGLPSDRFSAERTGGSVSTLTIQRTQQEDSAVYLCASSSNPFSSYEQYFGPGTRLTVT.

This clone has only one observation. The chain links TRBV5-6 to TRBJ2-3; the D is unclear. V was trimmed by 4 bases and J by 0 bases, leaving 6 bases between them. CDR1 and CDR2 (germline): SGHDT, YYEEEE. The CDR3 consists of 13 residues. The CDR3 DNA sequence: TGTGCCAGCAGCGATACTAGCACAGATACGCAGTATTTT. Protein: CASSDTSTDTQYF.

In DNA form, the CDR3 reads TGTGCCAGCTCACTCTCAGGGGATGAAGTATATGGCTACACCTTC. Its protein product is CASSLSGDEVYGYTF. This chain connects TRBV18 to TRBJ1-2, with TRBD1 as a possible D gene (6 bases). Germline V gene data show CDR1 as KGHSH and CDR2 as LQKENI. This CDR3 has 15 residues. Trimming stripped 4 bases from V and 5 bases from J, with 17 bases between. Complete variable domain (other parts from reference TRBV18 and TRBJ1-2): NAGVMQNPRHLVRRRGQEARLRCSPMKGHSHVYWYRQLPEEGLKFMVYLQKENIIDESGMPKERFSAEFPKEGPSILRIQQVVRGDSAAYFCASSLSGDEVYGYTFGSGTRLTVV.

This clone is a singleton in its sample. The chain carries TRBV25-1 and TRBJ1-2; 10 bases line up with TRBD1. This CDR3 is built from 18 residues. V was pared by 4 bases and J by 0 bases, with 11 bases of the junction left unmatched. Germline loops: CDR1 MGHDK, CDR2 SYGVNS. The CDR3 spells CASSAYSGTGDSNYGYTF. The CDR3 nucleotides read TGTGCCAGCAGTGCTTATTCCGGGACAGGGGACTCTAACTATGGCTACACCTTC.

This clone has more than one count but fewer than ten. The chain uses TRBV18 and TRBJ1-2, with TRBD1 as a possible D gene (6 bases). CDR3 size: 15 residues. The germline V gene has CDR1 KGHSH and CDR2 LQKENI. The V and J ends lost 4 bases and 6 bases respectively, with 18 bases between them. The CDR3 DNA sequence: TGTGCCAGCTCACGAAAAGACAGGTTACTAGATGGCTACACCTTC. Protein product: CASSRKDRLLDGYTF.

V is TRBV5-8 and J is TRBJ1-4; D possibly corresponds to TRBD1 (5 bases). V was clipped by 2 bases and J by 8 bases, with 16 bases between them. Germline V gene data show CDR1 as SGHTS and CDR2 as YDEGEE. The CDR3 consists of 15 residues. The CDR3 DNA is TGTGCCAGCAGCTTTGAGGCAGGGCAAATGGAAAAACTGTTTTTT. Its translation: CASSFEAGQMEKLFF.

The chain carries TRBV6-4 and TRBJ2-5; 10 bases fit TRBD2. Germline-derived CDR1 and CDR2 are MRHNA and SNTAGT. CDR3 size: 15 residues. The junction had 3 bases not matched to a gene; V was cut back by 4 bases and J by 1 base. In DNA, the CDR3 is TGTGCCAGCAGTGGTGTAGCGGGGGGCCAAGAGACCCAGTACTTC. Protein product: CASSGVAGGQETQYF.

This clone is a singleton in its sample. The genes are TRBV30 and TRBJ1-6, with D uncertain. The CDR3 is 14 residues long. From germline, CDR1 is GTSNPN and CDR2 SVGIG (reference sequence). Between the trimmed V and J ends, which lost 3 bases and 8 bases, there was a span of 14 bases. Here the CDR3 reads CAWSVGRFDSPLHF. In nucleotides, the CDR3 is TGTGCCTGGAGCGTCGGGAGATTTGATTCACCCCTCCACTTT.

V gene TRBV4-1 combines with J gene TRBJ2-7, with D perhaps TRBD1 (5 bases). CDR1 MGHRA and CDR2 YSYEKL come from the germline V gene. The CDR3 contains 15 residues. Trimming stripped 3 bases from V and 1 base from J, with 13 bases between. CDR3 DNA: TGCGCCAGCAGCCATCAACTTGGGGCATCCTACGAGCAGTACTTC. Translating gives CASSHQLGASYEQYF.

The chain recombines TRBV5-4 with TRBJ1-1; D remains unclear. This CDR3 is built from 13 residues. CDR1 is SGHNT, CDR2 YYREEE, per germline (reference sequence). The ends were cut back, 4 bases at V and 1 base at J, with 8 bases in the middle. The CDR3 DNA is TGTGCCAGCAGCAGGGAGGAGAACACTGAAGCTTTCTTT. It yields the protein CASSREENTEAFF.